These 7 T cell receptor beta chains originate from one sample sequenced in a study of T-cell reconstitution after alpha-beta-depleted transplantation in children (dated by TCRdb to about 2016). Libraries were prepared through PCR. Sequencing took place on an Illumina HiSeq 2500. TCR library preparation used molecular barcoding, with unique molecular identifiers applied to normalize quantification of the TCRbeta repertoire. TCRdb's own reprocessing of the public reads used fastp at Q25 and MiXCR and kept productive beta chains. Each entry merges the rows of one CDR3 protein and shows their most common DNA and genes. The sample includes about 540,000 distinct CDR3 sequences, with roughly 18% observed a single time. The ten largest clonotypes hold approximately 3% of the sample. This specimen consisted of PBMCs from the stem cell graft donor, obtained from the stem cell graft. These receptors all stem from a human donor who donated a stem cell graft to a child with acute lymphoblastic leukemia.

This clonotype has just a few counts. The chain recombines TRBV5-1 with TRBJ2-1, with TRBD2 matching 9 bases. The CDR3 loop spans 16 amino acids. The ends lost 0 bases at V and 2 bases at J; junction bases unmatched: 3. The germline V gene has CDR1 SGHRS and CDR2 YFSETQ. This CDR3 reads CASSLGAGGTYNEQFF. CDR3 coding DNA: TGCGCCAGCAGCTTGGGGGCGGGAGGGACCTACAATGAGCAGTTCTTC.

This clonotype was seen many times. The rearrangement uses TRBV7-2 and TRBJ2-7, with 15 bases fitting TRBD2. The trim removed 4 bases at V and 0 bases at J, leaving 4 bases unmatched. The CDR3 covers 17 residues. Per germline, CDR1 SGHTA and CDR2 FQGNSA. CDR3 coding DNA: TGTGCCAGCAGCTCCGGGACTAGCGGGAGGTACTCCTACGAGCAGTACTTC. This codes for CASSSGTSGRYSYEQYF.

This clonotype was recorded a few times. The CDR3: CASRPLGTSSYNEQFF. CDR3 sequence (DNA): TGCGCCAGCAGGCCTCTCGGGACTAGCAGCTACAATGAGCAGTTCTTC. The chain carries TRBV4-1 and TRBJ2-1, with TRBD2 matching over 9 bases. V shed 6 bases, J shed 3 bases, and the junction held 9 bases outside the gene matches. CDR3 length equals 16 residues. In germline, CDR1 is MGHRA, CDR2 YSYEKL.

This chain uses TRBV4-1 with TRBJ2-2, with 10 bases aligning to TRBD1. Losses at the gene ends were 3 bases for V and 6 bases for J; bases not matched to a gene: 4. Looked up from germline, CDR1 is MGHRA and CDR2 is YSYEKL. The CDR3 runs to 15 residues. CDR3 DNA: TGCGCCAGCAGCCATTCGGGACAGGGGCCCGGGGAGCTGTTTTTT. Protein sequence: CASSHSGQGPGELFF.

In its sample, this clonotype was seen once. The chain is built from TRBV20-1 and TRBJ2-1; 9 nucleotides agree with TRBD2. The V and J ends lost 3 bases and 5 bases, in that order; junction bases with no gene match: 8. This CDR3 is 15 amino acids long. Looked up from germline, CDR1 is DFQATT and CDR2 is SNEGSKA (reference sequence). The CDR3 DNA follows: TGCAGTGCTAGGATCGGCGGGAGGGGCAACAATGAGCAGTTCTTC. It is translated as CSARIGGRGNNEQFF.

The gene calls are TRBV12-3 or TRBV12-4 and TRBJ2-7; 8 positions match TRBD2. This CDR3 comprises 14 residues. Losses at the gene ends were 7 bases for V and 3 bases for J; bases not matched to a gene: 8. The CDR3 nucleotides are TGTGCCAGCACCCGCGGGGGGCCGGTCTACGAGCAGTACTTC. This codes for CASTRGGPVYEQYF.

This clonotype was detected only a few times. The chain recombines TRBV29-1 with TRBJ2-2; D unresolved. The germline V gene has CDR1 SQVTM and CDR2 ANQGSEA. V was pared by 0 bases and J by 8 bases, with 4 bases between. The CDR3 is 11 amino acids. In nucleotides, the CDR3 is TGCAGCGTTGAAGATCTGGGGGAGCTGTTTTTT. Residues: CSVEDLGELFF.